These 3 T cell receptor beta chains were all obtained from the same sample, sequenced in a study of Ad26.COV2.S vaccination and SARS-CoV-2 variants. This table comes from immunoSEQ multiplex PCR, and its TCRdb copy is limited to in-frame clones, with some not included. The table includes some 420,000 clones, 88% detected once. The treatment denotes: approximately 18 received Ad26.COV2.S at low or high dose, single or two shots; several received placebo; per-sample allocation not given. The investigators took samples on day 63 after the first vaccine or placebo injection. Sequencing was performed on peripheral blood, taken in a trial of Ad26.COV2.S vaccine versus placebo. All receptors come from a person aged 18-60 years who received the Ad26.COV2.S COVID-19 vaccine or a placebo.

The chain couples TRBV12-3 or TRBV12-4 to TRBJ2-7; D not resolved. The V end was cut by 6 bases, the J end by 2 bases, with 8 bases between. The CDR3 is 12 residues long. CDR3 protein: CASRGPAYEQYF. CDR3 coding DNA: TGTGCCAGCAGGGGCCCTGCCTACGAGCAGTACTTC.

This CDR3 reads CASSLLGTGELFF. The CDR3 DNA reads TGTGCCAGCAGTTTATTGGGTACCGGGGAGCTGTTTTTT. V and J are TRBV27 and TRBJ2-2; D remains ambiguous. CDR3 length equals 13 residues. The ends were cut back, 1 base at V and 5 bases at J, with 5 bases in the middle. Germline V CDR1 and CDR2: MNHEY, SMNVEV (reference sequence).

The chain combines TRBV7-9 with TRBJ2-7; D remains ambiguous. Germline V gene data show CDR1 as SEHNR and CDR2 as FQNEAQ (reference sequence). The CDR3 has 14 amino acids. V gave up 1 base and J gave up 3 bases, with 10 bases separating them. The CDR3: CASSLVTLNYEQYF. For the CDR3, the DNA is TGTGCCAGCAGCTTAGTAACCCTGAACTACGAGCAGTACTTC.